This TCR beta chain is from a study of T cell repertoires in cytomegalovirus infection. Germline V gives CDR1 ENHRY, CDR2 SYGVKD. CDR3 length: 16 residues. The V segment lost 4 bases and the J segment 2 bases; nucleotides outside the gene matches: 6. One entry per CDR3 protein results from TCRdb running MiXCR on the reads. The sample lists just over 300,000 distinct CDR3 sequences, roughly 17% occurring once. The J gene is TRBJ1-5, the V gene TRBV10-3; the match to TRBD1 covers 9 bases. The specimen was PBMCs. This TCR was sampled from a human donor in good health (CMV status not recorded). Some clones in this sample may be carry-over from other donors' samples. The CDR3 here is CAISVRDRDGNQPQHF. The DNA of the CDR3 is TGTGCCATCAGTGTGCGGGACAGGGATGGCAATCAGCCCCAGCATTTT.